This T cell receptor (beta chain) was identified during a study of control samples from healthy donors and cancer patients. Measured with immunoSEQ multiplex PCR; TCRdb has only the in-frame clones, and not every one. The sample consists of tens of thousands of clones, about 90% of them appearing once. Trimming took 6 bases from V and 4 from J, leaving 15 bases between them. The CDR3 is 15 amino acids. Germline CDR1 is KGHSH and CDR2 is LQKENI. This clone was counted between two and nine times. The gene calls are TRBV18 and TRBJ2-2; tentatively, D is TRBD2 (6 bases). The source is a woman in her forties or fifties with head and neck cancer. Sequences were obtained from PBMCs. The CDR3 bases are TGTGCCAGCTCCCAGTCCGGGGGAAGCACCGGGGAGCTGTTTTTT. This gives the protein CASSQSGGSTGELFF.